This T cell receptor beta chain appears in the sequencing data of a study of cytomegalovirus exposure and HLA in healthy donors. Background on the study: Genetic ancestry analysis placed about 84% of the 300 to 400 donors that were genotyped in the Caucasian-associated cluster.

The V end lost 3 bases, the J end lost 2 bases, and 12 bases lay between the germline ends. The CDR3 loop spans 14 amino acids. Germline CDR1 and CDR2: SGHRS and YFSETQ. 60 Vbeta and 13 Jbeta primers were used in PCR. Data came from immunoSEQ multiplex PCR; TCRdb stores just in-frame clones and leaves some out. The table has more than 150,000 clones, around 80% seen once; the top ten hold roughly 2%. The clonotype comes from a woman in her 30s in good health and CMV-seronegative. This chain links TRBV5-1 with TRBJ2-7, with D possibly TRBD2 on 5 matching bases. Sequencing was performed on PBMCs. This CDR3 reads CASSWRSGTYEQYF. The CDR3 DNA is TGCGCCAGCAGCTGGAGGTCGGGCACCTACGAGCAGTACTTC.